The T cell receptor (beta chain) described here comes from a study of blood T cells in healthy people across ages. Points from the study as a whole: No one knew whether donors had CMV, which possibly confounded expanded clonotype changes.

This clonotype was detected only once. Its antigen is not known. A second 7 to 11 cycle PCR used barcoded and J-beta primers. TCRdb re-analysed the 5' RACE reads in MiXCR, keeping a single row per CDR3 protein. In the table there are about 640,000 distinct CDR3 sequences, roughly 53% of which are singletons. Trimming removed 1 base from V and 10 bases from J; junction bases left unmatched: 20. The germline V gene has CDR1 MNHEY and CDR2 SMNVEV (reference sequence). The CDR3 consists of 18 residues. The sample comprised blood. This chain uses TRBV27 with TRBJ1-2, with 8 positions matching TRBD1. The TCR comes from a man aged 55 to 70 in good health. As DNA, the CDR3 is TGTGCCAGCAGTTTATTACCGGGACAGGCGCAGGGGCCTATAGTCTACACCTTC. Protein product: CASSLLPGQAQGPIVYTF.